The present T cell receptor (beta chain) was sequenced within a study of CD8 T cells in ankylosing spondylitis (dated by TCRdb to 2016 to 2017). For the study in its entirety: The study set out to find disease-linked TCR variants by profiling T cell receptor beta repertoires in ankylosing spondylitis patients and healthy donors. Peripheral blood was sampled, and synovial fluid was also collected from ankylosing spondylitis patients. The full study cohort was made up of about 24 ankylosing spondylitis patients and 108 healthy donors. Broader findings and caveats from the paper: Blood from ankylosing spondylitis patients appeared to be characterized by a TCR beta motif made up of several highly homologous amino acid variants. Some motif variants were previously reported in synovial fluid and blood of reactive arthritis patients, suggesting common disease-initiation mechanisms. The disease-linked clones were reported as significantly enriched in matched synovial fluid samples from ankylosing spondylitis patients. In peripheral blood, the disease-linked clones were found at relatively low frequencies and had a CD8+ phenotype.

TCRdb names Illumina HiSeq 2500 as the instrument used. Quantitative 5'-RACE with molecular barcodes was the method used to prepare the TCR beta libraries. In the original analysis: A new computational method based on a probabilistic model of VDJ rearrangement was used to identify disease-linked TCR variants. TCRdb trimmed the raw reads at Q25, called clones with MiXCR and kept productive beta chains. Records with the same CDR3 protein are collapsed into one entry carrying the most frequent genes and DNA. These V and J calls originate from TCRdb's pipeline instead of the authors' own analysis. This sample comprises hundreds of thousands of distinct CDR3 sequences, roughly 32% of them detected only once. The top ten clonotypes cover 4% to 5% of the sample. As encoded in the germline V gene, CDR1 is MDHEN while CDR2 is SYDVKM. The CDR3 numbers 18 residues from cysteine through phenylalanine. Only the CDR3 region is kept as DNA, spanning 54 bases read in frame from base 1. The germline V and J ends show losses of 2 bases and 0 bases respectively, and no gene match explains 5 bases of the junction.

Comments on this clonotype: Its target antigen remains unknown. Base qualities were left out, and no much larger clone turns up one base away.

The V and J segments used are TRBV28 and TRBJ2-1; 12 middle bases align to TRBD2. Sequences were obtained from blood, either unsorted or a sorted T cell fraction (not recorded which). The TCR comes from a male donor with ankylosing spondylitis or in good health (not recorded which). For the CDR3, the sequence is CASSLGLAGGLSYNEQFF. The DNA sequence is given as TGTGCCAGCAGTTTAGGTCTAGCGGGGGGGCTCTCCTACAATGAGCAGTTCTTC.